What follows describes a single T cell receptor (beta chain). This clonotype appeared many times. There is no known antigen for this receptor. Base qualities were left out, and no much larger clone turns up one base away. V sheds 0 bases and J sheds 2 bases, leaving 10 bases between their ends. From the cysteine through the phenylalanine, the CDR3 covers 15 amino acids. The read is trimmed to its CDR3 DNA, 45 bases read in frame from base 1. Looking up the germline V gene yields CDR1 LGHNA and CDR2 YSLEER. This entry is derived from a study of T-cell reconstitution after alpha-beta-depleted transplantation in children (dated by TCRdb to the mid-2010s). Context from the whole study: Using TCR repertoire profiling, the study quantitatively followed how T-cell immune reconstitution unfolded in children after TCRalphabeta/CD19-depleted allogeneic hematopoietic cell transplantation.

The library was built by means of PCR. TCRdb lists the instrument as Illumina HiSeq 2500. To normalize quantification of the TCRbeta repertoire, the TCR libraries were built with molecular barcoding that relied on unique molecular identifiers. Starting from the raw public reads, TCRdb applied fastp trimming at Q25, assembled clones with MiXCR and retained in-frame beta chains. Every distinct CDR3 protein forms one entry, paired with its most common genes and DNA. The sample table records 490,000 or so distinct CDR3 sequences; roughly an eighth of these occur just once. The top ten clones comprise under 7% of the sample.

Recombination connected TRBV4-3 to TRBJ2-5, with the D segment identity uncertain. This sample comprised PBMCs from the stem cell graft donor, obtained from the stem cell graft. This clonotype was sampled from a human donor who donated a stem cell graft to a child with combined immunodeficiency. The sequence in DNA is TGCGCCAGCAGCCAAGACTTCGGCTGGCAAGAGACCCAGTACTTC. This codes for CASSQDFGWQETQYF.